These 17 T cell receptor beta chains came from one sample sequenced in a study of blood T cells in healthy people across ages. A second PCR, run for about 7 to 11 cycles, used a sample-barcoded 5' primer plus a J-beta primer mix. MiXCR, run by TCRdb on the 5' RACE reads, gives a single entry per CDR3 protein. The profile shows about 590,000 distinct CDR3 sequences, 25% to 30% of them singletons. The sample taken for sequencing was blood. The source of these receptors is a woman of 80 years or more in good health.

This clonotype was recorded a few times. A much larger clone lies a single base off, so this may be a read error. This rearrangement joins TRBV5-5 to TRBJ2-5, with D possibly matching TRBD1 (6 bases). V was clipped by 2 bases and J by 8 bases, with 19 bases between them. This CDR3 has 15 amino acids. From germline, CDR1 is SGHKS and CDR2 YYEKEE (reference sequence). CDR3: CASSLSQGTRPTQYF. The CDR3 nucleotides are TGTGCCAGCAGCTTATCTCAGGGGACACGTCCAACCCAGTACTTC.

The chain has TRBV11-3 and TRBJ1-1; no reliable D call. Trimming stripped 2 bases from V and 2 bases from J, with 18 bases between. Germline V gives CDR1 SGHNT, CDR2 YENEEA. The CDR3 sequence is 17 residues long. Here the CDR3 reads CASSLYPPGPFNTEAFF. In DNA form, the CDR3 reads TGTGCCAGCAGCTTATATCCCCCCGGACCCTTTAACACTGAAGCTTTCTTT.

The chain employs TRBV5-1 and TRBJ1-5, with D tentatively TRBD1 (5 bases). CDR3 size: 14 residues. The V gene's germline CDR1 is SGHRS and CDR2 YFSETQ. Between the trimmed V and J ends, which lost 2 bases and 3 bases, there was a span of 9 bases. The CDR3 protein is CASSFGGDNQPQHF. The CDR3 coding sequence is TGCGCCAGCAGCTTCGGGGGGGACAATCAGCCCCAGCATTTT.

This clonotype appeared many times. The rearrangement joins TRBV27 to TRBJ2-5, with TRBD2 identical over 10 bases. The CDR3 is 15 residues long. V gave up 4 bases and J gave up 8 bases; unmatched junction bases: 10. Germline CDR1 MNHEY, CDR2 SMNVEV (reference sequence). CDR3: CASSSSGPSGGTQYF. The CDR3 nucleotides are TGTGCCAGCAGTTCCTCGGGACCTAGCGGGGGCACCCAGTACTTC.

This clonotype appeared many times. The CDR3 nucleotides are TGTGCCAGCAGCTTCACAGGGGATTGGGGCTACACCTTC. Protein sequence: CASSFTGDWGYTF. The V and J genes are TRBV5-4 and TRBJ1-2, with TRBD1 identical over 7 bases. V trimming: 2 bases; J trimming: 8 bases; junction bases outside the gene matches: 6. The germline gives CDR1 SGHNT, CDR2 YYREEE (reference sequence). The CDR3 covers 13 residues.

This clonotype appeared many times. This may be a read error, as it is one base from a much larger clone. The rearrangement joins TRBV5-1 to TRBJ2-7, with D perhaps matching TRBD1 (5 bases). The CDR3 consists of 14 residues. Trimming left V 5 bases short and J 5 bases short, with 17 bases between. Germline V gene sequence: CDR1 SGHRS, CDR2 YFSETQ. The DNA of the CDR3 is TGCGCCAGCAGGTCCCTTACAGGTCGGGACGAGCAGTACTTC. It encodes CASRSLTGRDEQYF.

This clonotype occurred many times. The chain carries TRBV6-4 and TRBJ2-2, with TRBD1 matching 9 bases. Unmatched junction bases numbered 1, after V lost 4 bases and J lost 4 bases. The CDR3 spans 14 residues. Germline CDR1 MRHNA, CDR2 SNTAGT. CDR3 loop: CASSVDRGTGELFF. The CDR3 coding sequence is TGTGCCAGCAGTGTGGACAGGGGCACCGGGGAGCTGTTTTTT.

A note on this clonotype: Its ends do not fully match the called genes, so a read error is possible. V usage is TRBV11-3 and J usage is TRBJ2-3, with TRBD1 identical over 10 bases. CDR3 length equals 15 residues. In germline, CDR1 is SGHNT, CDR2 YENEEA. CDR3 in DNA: TGTGCCAGCAGCACCGGGACAGGGGTTGCAGATACACAGTATTTT. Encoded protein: CASSTGTGVADTQYF.

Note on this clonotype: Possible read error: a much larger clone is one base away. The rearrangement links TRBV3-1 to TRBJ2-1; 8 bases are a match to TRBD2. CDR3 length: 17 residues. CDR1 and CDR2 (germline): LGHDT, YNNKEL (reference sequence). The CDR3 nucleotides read TGTGCCAGCAGCCAAGAATACGGGGGGGCGGCCTACAATGAGCGGTTCTTC. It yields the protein CASSQEYGGAAYNERFF.

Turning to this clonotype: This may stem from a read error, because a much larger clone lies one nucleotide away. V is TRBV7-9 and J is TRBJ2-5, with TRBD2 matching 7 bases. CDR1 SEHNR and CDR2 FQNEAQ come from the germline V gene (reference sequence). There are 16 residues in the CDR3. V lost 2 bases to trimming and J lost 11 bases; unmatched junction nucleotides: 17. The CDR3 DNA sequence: TGTGCCAGCAGCTTAACGGCGGGGGTAGCGACCAATGAGCAGTACTTC. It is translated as CASSLTAGVATNEQYF.

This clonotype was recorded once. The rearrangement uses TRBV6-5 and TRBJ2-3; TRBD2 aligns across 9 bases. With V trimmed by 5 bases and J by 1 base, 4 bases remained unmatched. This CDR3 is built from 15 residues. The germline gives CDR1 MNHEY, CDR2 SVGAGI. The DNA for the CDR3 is TGTGCCAGCAGTGATAGCGGGGGAGGCACAGATACGCAGTATTTT. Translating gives CASSDSGGGTDTQYF.

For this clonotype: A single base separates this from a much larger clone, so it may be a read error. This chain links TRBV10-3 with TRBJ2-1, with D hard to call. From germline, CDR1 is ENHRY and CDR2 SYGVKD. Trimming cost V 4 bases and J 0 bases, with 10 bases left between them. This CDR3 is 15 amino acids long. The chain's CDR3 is CAISGPRVSYNEQFF. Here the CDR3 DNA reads TGTGCCATCAGTGGGCCCCGGGTCTCCTACAATGAGCAGTTCTTC.

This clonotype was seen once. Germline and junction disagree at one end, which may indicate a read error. The CDR3 DNA is TGCAGTGCTCGAGACCCATTCGGCGGGGGGGCCTACAATGAGCAGTTCTTC. Protein: CSARDPFGGGAYNEQFF. J is TRBJ2-1 and V is TRBV20-1, with 9 bases lining up with TRBD2. CDR1 is DFQATT and CDR2 is SNEGSKA in the germline V gene (reference sequence). This CDR3 has 17 amino acids.

The CDR3 spells CSARNPTVAGGGNEQFF. The CDR3 bases are TGCAGTGCTAGAAACCCCACAGTAGCGGGAGGTGGCAATGAGCAGTTCTTC. The chain employs TRBV20-1 and TRBJ2-1; 10 bases agree with TRBD2. V trimming: 2 bases; J trimming: 6 bases; junction bases outside the gene matches: 13. The CDR3 is made up of 17 amino acids. Germline V gene data show CDR1 as DFQATT and CDR2 as SNEGSKA (reference sequence).

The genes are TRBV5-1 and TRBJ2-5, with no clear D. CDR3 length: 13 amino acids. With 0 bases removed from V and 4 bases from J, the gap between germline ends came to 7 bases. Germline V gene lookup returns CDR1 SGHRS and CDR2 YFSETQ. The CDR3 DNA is TGCGCCAGCAGCTTGGACACGATAGAGACCCAGTACTTC. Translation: CASSLDTIETQYF.

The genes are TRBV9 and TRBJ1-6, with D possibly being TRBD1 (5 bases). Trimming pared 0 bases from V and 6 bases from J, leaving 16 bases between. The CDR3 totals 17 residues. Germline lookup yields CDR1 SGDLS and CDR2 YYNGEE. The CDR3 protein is CASSVEVTVKCNSPLHF. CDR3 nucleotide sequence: TGTGCCAGCAGCGTAGAGGTGACAGTGAAGTGTAATTCACCCCTCCACTTT.

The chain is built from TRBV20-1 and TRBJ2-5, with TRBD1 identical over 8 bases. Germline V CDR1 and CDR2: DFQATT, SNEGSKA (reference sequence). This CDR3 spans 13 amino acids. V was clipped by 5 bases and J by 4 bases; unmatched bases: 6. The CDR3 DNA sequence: TGCAGTGCTGGCGGACAGGGTGGAGAGACCCAGTACTTC. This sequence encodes CSAGGQGGETQYF.